The sequence of this TCR beta chain was determined in a study of cytomegalovirus exposure and HLA in healthy donors. Study results and caveats: HLA-A and HLA-B allele assignments for most subjects were reportedly predicted accurately using TCR beta sequences. The listing of roughly 160 TCR beta chains classed them as cytomegalovirus-associated. HLA allele associations emerged for some 16,000 TCR beta sequences in a later analysis, at 0.05 false discovery rate.

As regards this clone: Its antigen is undetermined.

It was with 60 Vbeta and 13 Jbeta primers that the PCR ran. The repertoire was sequenced with immunoSEQ multiplex PCR; TCRdb's copy has only in-frame clones and lacks some. The table has about 140,000 clones, roughly three fifths seen once. Trimming shortened V by 7 bases and J by 5 bases, and 17 bases separated the two germline ends. The CDR3 has 14 residues. Per germline, CDR1 SNHLY and CDR2 FYNNEI. This chain links TRBV2 with TRBJ1-1; TRBD1 is a possible D gene (5 bases). This TCR derives from a woman aged 55-69 years in good health and CMV-seronegative. The sample taken for sequencing was PBMCs. CDR3 nucleotides: TGTGCCAGCACTCTATTGTGGGGGGAAACTGAAGCTTTCTTT. Translating it yields CASTLLWGETEAFF.